The 27 T cell receptor beta chains below come from one sample, sequenced in a study of blood T cell repertoires in COVID-19. TCRdb keeps only in-frame clones here, not all; method: immunoSEQ multiplex PCR. This repertoire shows fewer than 300,000 clones, about four fifths found once; its top ten account for 5%. The sequenced sample consisted of PBMCs or T cells enriched from blood (not recorded which). The receptor source for this set is a man aged 35 to 55 who had been exposed to COVID-19.

The chain recombines TRBV24-1 with TRBJ2-2, with D perhaps matching TRBD1 (6 bases). This CDR3 has 16 amino acids. V was pared by 11 bases and J by 2 bases, with 20 bases between. Germline V CDR1 and CDR2: KGHDR, SFDVKD. The CDR3 region has the DNA TGTGCCAGCTACAGGGACCAGCGGATCAACACCGGGGAGCTGTTTTTT. The encoded protein is CASYRDQRINTGELFF.

This clone occurred once. The chain links TRBV18 to TRBJ2-1; tentatively, D is TRBD1 (5 bases). V lost 7 bases, J lost 4 bases, and 11 bases lay in between. The CDR3 loop spans 13 amino acids. Germline CDR1 KGHSH, CDR2 LQKENI. This CDR3 is CASFRQLYNEQFF. CDR3 DNA: TGTGCCAGCTTTCGACAGTTATACAATGAGCAGTTCTTC.

This clone came up many times. J is TRBJ1-3 and V is TRBV5-1; TRBD1 agrees at 8 bases. Trimming took 4 bases from V and 0 from J; bases not matched to a gene: 6. The CDR3 contains 16 residues. Germline CDR1 and CDR2: SGHRS and YFSETQ. The CDR3 nucleotides read TGCGCCAGCAGCATGGGCGGGACAGGCTCTGGAAACACCATATATTTT. Its translation: CASSMGGTGSGNTIYF.

The chain joins TRBV2 to TRBJ2-1, with TRBD1 matching over 7 bases. V lost 6 bases, J lost 6 bases, and 14 bases stayed unmatched. The CDR3 has 16 amino acids. Germline assignment: CDR1 SNHLY and CDR2 FYNNEI. The CDR3 DNA is TGTGCCAGCAGACGGGACAGATTGGCAGAGGGCAATGAGCAGTTCTTC. Translated, it gives CASRRDRLAEGNEQFF.

The sample holds one count of this clone. The chain carries TRBV7-9 and TRBJ2-1; no clear D gene. The germline CDR1 and CDR2 sequences are SEHNR and FQNEAQ (reference sequence). The CDR3 contains 14 residues. The V gene lost 5 bases and the J gene lost 9 bases, with 17 bases spanning the gap. In nucleotides, the CDR3 is TGTGCCAGCAGCCCCATAATGGGCCCCGGTGAGCAGTTCTTC. Translating gives CASSPIMGPGEQFF.

This chain uses TRBV12-3 or TRBV12-4 with TRBJ1-1, with D uncertain. V was cut by 3 bases and J by 1 base, with 6 bases left in between. The CDR3 is 13 amino acids. CDR3 amino acids: CASSFSGNTEAFF. CDR3 sequence (DNA): TGTGCCAGCAGTTTCTCCGGGAACACTGAAGCTTTCTTT.

The chain couples TRBV5-4 to TRBJ2-1; 7 bases are shared with TRBD2. Germline trimming cut 4 bases from V and 7 bases from J; bases unmatched to any gene: 11. The CDR3 sequence is 15 residues long. Germline CDR1 and CDR2: SGHNT and YYREEE (reference sequence). CDR3 in DNA: TGTGCCAGCAGCCCATGGCTAGCGGCCAATAATGAGCAGTTCTTC. It yields the protein CASSPWLAANNEQFF.

The chain joins TRBV5-4 to TRBJ2-1, with 9 bases matching TRBD2. The CDR3 runs 15 residues. V gave up 0 bases and J gave up 5 bases; unmatched junction bases: 3. CDR1 and CDR2 from the germline V gene are SGHNT and YYREEE (reference sequence). CDR3 coding DNA: TGTGCCAGCAGCTTGGCGGCTAGCGGGAACAATGAGCAGTTCTTC. Translated: CASSLAASGNNEQFF.

The rearrangement links TRBV7-9 to TRBJ2-7; D is unclear. With 2 bases removed from V and 2 bases from J, the gap between germline ends came to 7 bases. Germline V gene data show CDR1 as SEHNR and CDR2 as FQNEAQ (reference sequence). This CDR3 region has 13 residues. As DNA, the CDR3 is TGTGCCAGCAGCTTAACCCTAACCTACGAGCAGTACTTC. It is translated as CASSLTLTYEQYF.

This chain uses TRBV30 with TRBJ2-3, with D possibly matching TRBD2 (6 bases). The germline gives CDR1 GTSNPN, CDR2 SVGIG (reference sequence). Trimming left V 0 bases short and J 2 bases short, with 12 bases between. The CDR3 consists of 15 residues. The CDR3 sequence: CAWSVAGLHTDTQYF. The CDR3 DNA is TGTGCCTGGAGTGTGGCGGGACTCCACACAGATACGCAGTATTTT. Full variable domain (outside the CDR3, taken from reference TRBV30 and TRBJ2-3): SQTIHQWPATLVQPVGSPLSLECTVEGTSNPNLYWYRQAAGRGLQLLFYSVGIGQISSEVPQNLSASRPQDRQFILSSKKLLLSDSGFYLCAWSVAGLHTDTQYFGPGTRLTVL.

The rearrangement joins TRBV14 to TRBJ1-1; D gene uncertain. Trimming took off 2 bases at V and 4 bases at J, with 8 bases between the two ends. The CDR3 consists of 13 residues. Looked up from germline, CDR1 is SGHDN and CDR2 is FVKESK. The CDR3 protein is CASSQLVFTEAFF. CDR3 nucleotides: TGTGCCAGCAGCCAATTAGTCTTCACTGAAGCTTTCTTT.

The chain has TRBV2 and TRBJ1-1; weak D call: TRBD1 (5 bases). From germline, CDR1 is SNHLY and CDR2 FYNNEI. Trimming stripped 3 bases from V and 11 bases from J, with 13 bases between. The CDR3 loop spans 12 amino acids. The CDR3 is CASSDSGRGAFF. The DNA of the CDR3 is TGTGCCAGCAGTGATTCAGGGCGGGGGGCTTTCTTT.

The genes are TRBV11-2 and TRBJ2-7; 7 bases are shared with TRBD1. The V gene end was trimmed by 5 bases and the J gene end by 5 bases; junction bases not matched to a gene: 6. The CDR3 totals 13 residues. Germline-derived CDR1 and CDR2 are SGHAT and FQNNGV. CDR3 region: CASSPDRVHEQYF. The CDR3 DNA sequence: TGTGCCAGCAGCCCAGACAGGGTCCACGAGCAGTACTTC.

This clone has a single count. The chain has TRBV5-4 and TRBJ2-7, with D possibly TRBD2 on 5 matching bases. The germline gives CDR1 SGHNT, CDR2 YYREEE (reference sequence). V was cut by 0 bases and J by 6 bases, with 13 bases left in between. The CDR3 runs to 14 residues. CDR3: CASSLDGSVGEQYF. The CDR3 coding sequence is TGTGCCAGCAGCTTGGATGGTAGCGTGGGCGAGCAGTACTTC.

CDR3 loop: CASSPRTSGSNEQFF. The DNA for the CDR3 is TGTGCCAGCTCACCAAGGACTAGCGGGTCTAATGAGCAGTTCTTC. The J gene is TRBJ2-1, the V gene TRBV18, with 11 bases identical to TRBD2. The CDR3 spans 15 residues. CDR1 KGHSH and CDR2 LQKENI come from the germline V gene. The V and J ends lost 2 bases and 7 bases, in that order; junction bases with no gene match: 4.

The rearrangement uses TRBV27 and TRBJ1-4, with a tentative D call TRBD1 (6 bases). This CDR3 contains 14 residues. V lost 5 bases, J lost 5 bases, and 12 bases lay in between. CDR1 MNHEY and CDR2 SMNVEV come from the germline V gene (reference sequence). The CDR3 DNA follows: TGTGCCAGCAGTACAGGGTCTCGGAATGAAAAACTGTTTTTT. Translating gives CASSTGSRNEKLFF. The complete variable domain, with remaining parts taken from reference TRBV27 and TRBJ1-4, reads EAQVTQNPRYLITVTGKKLTVTCSQNMNHEYMSWYRQDPGLGLRQIYYSMNVEVTDKGDVPEGYKVSRKEKRNFPLILESPSPNQTSLYFCASSTGSRNEKLFFGSGTQLSVL.

The chain combines TRBV13 with TRBJ2-7; 10 positions agree with TRBD1. Germline loops: CDR1 PRHDT, CDR2 FYEKMQ (reference sequence). The CDR3 has 16 residues. J gave up 6 bases and V 5 bases, and 13 bases lay outside the gene matches. The CDR3 here is CASSPRGSGTGAEQYF. CDR3 bases: TGTGCCAGCAGCCCCCGCGGCTCCGGGACAGGGGCCGAGCAGTACTTC.

The rearrangement links TRBV3-1 (or the pseudogene TRBV3-2) to TRBJ2-7; 10 bases match TRBD2. The V segment lost 1 base and the J segment 9 bases; nucleotides outside the gene matches: 9. Germline V lookup: CDR1 LGHDT, CDR2 YNNKEL (reference sequence). This CDR3 has 15 residues. The CDR3: CASSQGSSGSWGQYF. DNA for the CDR3: TGTGCCAGCAGCCAAGGTTCTAGCGGGAGCTGGGGGCAGTACTTC.

In this sample, this clone turned up a few times. J is TRBJ1-2 and V is TRBV18, with D possibly being TRBD1 (6 bases). This CDR3 region has 14 residues. Trimming took off 0 bases at V and 10 bases at J, with 15 bases between the two ends. CDR1 and CDR2 from the germline V gene are KGHSH and LQKENI. CDR3: CASSPPVTGRYYTF. DNA of the CDR3: TGTGCCAGCTCACCACCGGTTACAGGGCGATACTACACCTTC.

This clone has only one observation. The CDR3 region has the DNA TGTGCCAGCAGTCCCCCGTCGAGGGTAGGCTATGGCTACACCTTC. Translating gives CASSPPSRVGYGYTF. The chain is built from TRBV28 and TRBJ1-2; no reliable D call. This CDR3 region has 15 residues. Trimming removed 5 bases at V and 4 bases at J, with 17 bases between. In germline, CDR1 is MDHEN, CDR2 SYDVKM.

This rearrangement joins TRBV7-3 to TRBJ2-7; a weak D match, TRBD2 (6 bases). The germline gives CDR1 SGHTA, CDR2 FQGTGA. Trimming shortened V by 4 bases and J by 5 bases, and 15 bases separated the two germline ends. The CDR3 covers 14 residues. The CDR3 DNA sequence: TGTGCCAGCAGCTCAGCGGGTACGAGAAACGAGCAGTACTTC. This sequence encodes CASSSAGTRNEQYF.

The genes are TRBV6-5 and TRBJ2-7; D perhaps matches TRBD1 (5 bases). CDR3 length: 14 amino acids. V shed 0 bases and J shed 2 bases, with 8 bases lying between them. CDR1 is MNHEY, CDR2 SVGAGI, per germline. The CDR3 is CASSYSVGAYEQYF. The CDR3 DNA sequence: TGTGCCAGCAGTTACTCGGTAGGGGCCTACGAGCAGTACTTC.

This clone has a handful of counts. The J gene is TRBJ1-5, the V gene TRBV30; TRBD1 is a possible D gene (5 bases). This CDR3 is built from 14 residues. V gave up 8 bases and J gave up 3 bases, with 17 bases separating them. The V gene's germline CDR1 is GTSNPN and CDR2 SVGIG (reference sequence). The CDR3 coding sequence is TGTGCCGCAAGCCAGGGTAAAAACAATCAGCCCCAGCATTTT. Translating gives CAASQGKNNQPQHF.

The chain uses TRBV9 and TRBJ2-4; tentative D call: TRBD1 (6 bases). Per the germline V gene, CDR1 is SGDLS and CDR2 is YYNGEE. The CDR3 extends over 16 amino acids. V was shortened by 4 bases and J by 6 bases, with 20 bases between the two germline ends. The CDR3 reads CASSPGPTGQGNIQYF. The CDR3 DNA follows: TGTGCCAGCAGCCCAGGGCCTACGGGACAAGGAAACATTCAGTACTTC.

In the case of this clone: The junction differs from germline at one of its ends, possibly a read error. This chain joins TRBV7-7 and TRBJ2-7; no reliable D call. CDR3 length equals 15 residues. Germline V lookup: CDR1 SSHAT, CDR2 FNYEAQ (reference sequence). CDR3 sequence (DNA): TGTGCTAGCAGCTTAGGGTCCAGTCGCGCGGACGAGCAGTACTTC. It specifies CASSLGSSRADEQYF. Filled out from reference TRBV7-7 and TRBJ2-7, the complete variable domain reads GAGVSQSPRYKVTKRGQDVTLRCDPISSHATLYWYQQALGQGPEFLTYFNYEAQPDKSGLPSDRFSAERPEGSISTLTIQRTEQRDSAMYRCASSLGSSRADEQYFGPGTRLTVT.

The chain has TRBV5-1 and TRBJ2-5; 7 bases match TRBD1. CDR1 is SGHRS and CDR2 is YFSETQ in the germline V gene. The V segment lost 5 bases and the J segment 9 bases; nucleotides outside the gene matches: 4. The CDR3 consists of 11 residues. CDR3 bases: TGCGCCAGCAGTTCGGACAGGTCCCAGTACTTC. Encoded protein: CASSSDRSQYF. Combining the CDR3 with reference TRBV5-1 and TRBJ2-5 gives the whole variable domain KAGVTQTPRYLIKTRGQQVTLSCSPISGHRSVSWYQQTPGQGLQFLFEYFSETQRNKGNFPGRFSGRQFSNSRSEMNVSTLELGDSALYLCASSSDRSQYFGPGTRLLVL.

This clone was detected a few times. The chain employs TRBV19 and TRBJ2-1; D call uncertain. With 8 bases removed from V and 2 bases from J, the gap between germline ends came to 4 bases. CDR3 size: 11 residues. Germline V gene sequence: CDR1 LNHDA, CDR2 SQIVND (reference sequence). Written as DNA, the CDR3 is TGTGCCAGTTCCACCTACAATGAGCAGTTCTTC. Translating it yields CASSTYNEQFF.